Sequencing of this T cell receptor beta chain was carried out in a study of tumor-infiltrating lymphocytes in primary liver carcinoma. Turning to the study itself: Tumors measured roughly 4.2 to 10 cm and were stage T1-T3 N0M0.

Overall study results and limits: The study found a significantly higher top-250-clone fraction in tumors than in blood (p = 0.039).

The researchers produced TCR beta cDNA from approximately 550 ng total RNA with a constant-region primer. Researchers made the TCR beta libraries by running three nested multiplex PCR rounds with slightly modified ARM-PCR. Each of the first two PCR rounds ran nine to ten cycles with TRBV1-TRBV30 forward and C-beta reverse primers. Each CDR3 protein is one row after TCRdb ran MiXCR on the multiplex PCR reads. Among 100,000 or so distinct CDR3 sequences, around 66% were seen once, and the ten largest hold around 10%. Only one count was recorded for this clonotype. Its antigen remains unknown. Co-extracting RNA and DNA was done with 20-30 mg of unsorted bulk tissue as input. The ends lost 9 bases at V and 4 bases at J; junction bases unmatched: 7. The CDR3 contains 13 residues.

Sequencing was done on a sample of liver tumor tissue from sampling region 2. Sample subset: tumor region T2, inferior pole. V usage is TRBV12-3 or TRBV12-4 and J usage is TRBJ1-1; 8 nucleotides agree with TRBD1. The receptor comes from a woman aged 55-69 years with primary liver carcinoma and hepatitis B virus infection. CDR3 bases: TGTGCCAGTCGACAGGGGACGGCCACTGAAGCTTTCTTT. Residues: CASRQGTATEAFF.